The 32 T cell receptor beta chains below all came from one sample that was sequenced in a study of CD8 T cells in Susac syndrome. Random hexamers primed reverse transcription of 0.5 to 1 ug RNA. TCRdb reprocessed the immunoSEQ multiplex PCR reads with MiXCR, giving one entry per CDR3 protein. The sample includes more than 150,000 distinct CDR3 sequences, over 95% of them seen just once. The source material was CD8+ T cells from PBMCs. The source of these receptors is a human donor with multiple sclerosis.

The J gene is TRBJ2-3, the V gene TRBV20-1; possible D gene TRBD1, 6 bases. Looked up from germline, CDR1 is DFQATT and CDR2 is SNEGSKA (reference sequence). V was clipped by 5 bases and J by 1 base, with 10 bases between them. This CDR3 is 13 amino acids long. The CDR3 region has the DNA TGCAGTGCTTCGTGGACAGGCACAGATACGCAGTATTTT. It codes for CSASWTGTDTQYF.

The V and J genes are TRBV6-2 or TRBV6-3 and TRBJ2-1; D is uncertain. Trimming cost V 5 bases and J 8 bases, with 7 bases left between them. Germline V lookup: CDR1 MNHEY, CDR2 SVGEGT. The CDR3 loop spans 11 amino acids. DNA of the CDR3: TGTGCCAGCAGTACCCCCCATGAGCAGTTCTTC. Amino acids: CASSTPHEQFF.

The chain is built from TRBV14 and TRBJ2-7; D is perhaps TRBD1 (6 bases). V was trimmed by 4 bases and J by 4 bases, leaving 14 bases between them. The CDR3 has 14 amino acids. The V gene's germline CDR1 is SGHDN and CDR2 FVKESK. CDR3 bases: TGTGCCAGCAGCCCATCAGGGGCCCCTTACGAGCAGTACGTC. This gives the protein CASSPSGAPYEQYV.

The CDR3 nucleotides are TGTGCCAGCAGCCCTCCCGGGGGTAACTATGGCTACACCTTC. As protein: CASSPPGGNYGYTF. This rearrangement joins TRBV3-1 to TRBJ1-2, with D tentatively TRBD1 (5 bases). From germline, CDR1 is LGHDT and CDR2 YNNKEL (reference sequence). The CDR3 sequence is 14 residues long. V was shortened by 4 bases and J by 1 base, with 10 bases between the two germline ends.

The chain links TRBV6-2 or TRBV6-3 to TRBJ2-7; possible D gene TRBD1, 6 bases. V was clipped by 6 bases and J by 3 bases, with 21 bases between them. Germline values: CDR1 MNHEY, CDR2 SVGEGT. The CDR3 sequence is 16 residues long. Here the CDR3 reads CASRIASGTLFYEQYV. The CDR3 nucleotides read TGTGCCAGCAGAATAGCTTCCGGGACACTCTTCTACGAGCAGTACGTC.

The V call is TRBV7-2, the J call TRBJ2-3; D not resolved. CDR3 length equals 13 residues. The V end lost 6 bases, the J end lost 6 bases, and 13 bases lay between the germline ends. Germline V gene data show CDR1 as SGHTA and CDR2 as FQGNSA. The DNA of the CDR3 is TGTGCCAGCAGTCTTGCTACATGGGATACGCAGTATTTT. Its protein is CASSLATWDTQYF.

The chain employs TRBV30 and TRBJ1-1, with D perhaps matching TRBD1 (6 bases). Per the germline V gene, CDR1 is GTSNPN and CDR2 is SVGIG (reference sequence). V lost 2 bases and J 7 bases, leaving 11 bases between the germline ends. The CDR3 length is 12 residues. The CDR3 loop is CAWSILTGEAFF. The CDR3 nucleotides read TGTGCCTGGAGTATTTTGACAGGTGAAGCTTTCTTT.

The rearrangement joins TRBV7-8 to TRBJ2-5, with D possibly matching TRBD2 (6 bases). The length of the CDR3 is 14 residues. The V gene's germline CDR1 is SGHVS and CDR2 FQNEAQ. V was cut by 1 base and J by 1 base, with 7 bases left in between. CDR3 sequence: CASSLGRGQETQYF. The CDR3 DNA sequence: TGTGCCAGCAGCTTAGGGAGGGGCCAAGAGACCCAGTACTTC.

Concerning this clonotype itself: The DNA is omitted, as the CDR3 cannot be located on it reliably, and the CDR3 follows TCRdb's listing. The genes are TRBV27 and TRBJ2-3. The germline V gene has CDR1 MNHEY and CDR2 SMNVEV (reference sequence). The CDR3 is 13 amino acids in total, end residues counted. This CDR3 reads CASSSSITDTQYF.

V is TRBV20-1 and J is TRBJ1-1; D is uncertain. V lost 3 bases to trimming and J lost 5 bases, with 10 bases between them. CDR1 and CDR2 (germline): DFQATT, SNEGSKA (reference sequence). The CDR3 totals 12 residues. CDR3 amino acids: CSASDLGTEAFF. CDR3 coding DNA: TGCAGTGCTAGCGACTTGGGGACTGAAGCTTTCTTT.

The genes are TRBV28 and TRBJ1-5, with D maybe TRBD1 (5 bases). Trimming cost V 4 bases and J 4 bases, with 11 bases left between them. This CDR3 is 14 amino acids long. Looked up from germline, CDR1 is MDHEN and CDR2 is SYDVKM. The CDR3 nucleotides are TGTGCCAGCAGTTCCGGGACGGGTAATCAGCCCCAGCATTTT. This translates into CASSSGTGNQPQHF.

This CDR3 is CSAGGERQAFF. CDR3 in DNA: TGCAGTGCTGGGGGGGAACGTCAAGCTTTCTTT. The chain couples TRBV20-1 to TRBJ1-1; a possible D gene is TRBD1 (5 bases). Germline CDR1 is DFQATT and CDR2 is SNEGSKA (reference sequence). The V and J ends lost 5 bases and 9 bases respectively, with 13 bases between them. This CDR3 comprises 11 residues.

This CDR3 reads CSVEDQGGTWGEQFF. Written as DNA, the CDR3 is TGCAGCGTTGAAGATCAGGGGGGGACTTGGGGCGAGCAGTTCTTC. V usage is TRBV29-1 and J usage is TRBJ2-1; either TRBD1 or TRBD2 may supply D (7 bases each). The germline gives CDR1 SQVTM, CDR2 ANQGSEA. This CDR3 has 15 residues. V was cut by 0 bases and J by 10 bases, with 19 bases left in between.

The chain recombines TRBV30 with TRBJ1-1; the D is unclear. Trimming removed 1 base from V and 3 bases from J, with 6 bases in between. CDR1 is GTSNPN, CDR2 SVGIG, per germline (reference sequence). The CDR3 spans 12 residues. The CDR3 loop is CAWSDWDTEAFF. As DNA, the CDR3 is TGTGCCTGGAGTGACTGGGACACTGAAGCTTTCTTT.

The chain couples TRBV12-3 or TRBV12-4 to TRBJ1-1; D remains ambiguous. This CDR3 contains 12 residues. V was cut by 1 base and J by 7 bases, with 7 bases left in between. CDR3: CASSLGLSEAFF. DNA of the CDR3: TGTGCCAGCAGTTTAGGCCTGAGTGAAGCTTTCTTT.

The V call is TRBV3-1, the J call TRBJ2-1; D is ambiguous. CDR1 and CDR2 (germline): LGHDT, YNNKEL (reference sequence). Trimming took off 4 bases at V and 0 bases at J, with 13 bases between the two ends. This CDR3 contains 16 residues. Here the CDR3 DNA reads TGTGCCAGCAGCCCAGTGATGAGGAGCTCCTACAATGAGCAGTTCTTC. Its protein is CASSPVMRSSYNEQFF.

CDR3 bases: TGCAGTGTTCCGGACAGGGGTGGTAATGAGCAGTTCTTC. This encodes CSVPDRGGNEQFF. The rearrangement links TRBV20-1 to TRBJ2-1, with 9 bases fitting TRBD1. J was trimmed by 7 bases and V by 7 bases; bases with no gene match: 8. CDR1 and CDR2 (germline): DFQATT, SNEGSKA (reference sequence). This CDR3 contains 13 residues.

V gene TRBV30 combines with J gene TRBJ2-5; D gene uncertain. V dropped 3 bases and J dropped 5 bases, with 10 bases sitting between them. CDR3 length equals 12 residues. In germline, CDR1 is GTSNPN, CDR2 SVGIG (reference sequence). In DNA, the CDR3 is TGTGCCTGGAGAGTCCCCGGGGAGACCCAGTACTTC. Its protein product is CAWRVPGETQYF.

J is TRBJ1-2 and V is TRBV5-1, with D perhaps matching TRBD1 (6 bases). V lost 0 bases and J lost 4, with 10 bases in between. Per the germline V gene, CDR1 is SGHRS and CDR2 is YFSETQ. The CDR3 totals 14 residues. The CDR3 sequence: CASSLGTETYGYTF. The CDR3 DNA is TGCGCCAGCAGCTTGGGGACAGAGACCTATGGCTACACCTTC.

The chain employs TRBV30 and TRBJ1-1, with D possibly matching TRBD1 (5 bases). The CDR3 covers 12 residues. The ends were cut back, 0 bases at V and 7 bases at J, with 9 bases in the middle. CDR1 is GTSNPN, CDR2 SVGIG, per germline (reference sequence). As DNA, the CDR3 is TGTGCCTGGAGTGTATGGGGGATTGAAGCTTTCTTT. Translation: CAWSVWGIEAFF.

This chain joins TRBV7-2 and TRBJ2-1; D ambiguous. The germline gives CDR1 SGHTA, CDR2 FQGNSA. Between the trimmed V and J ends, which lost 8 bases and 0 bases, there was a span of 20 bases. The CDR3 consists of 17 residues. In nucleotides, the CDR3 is TGTGCCAGCCCCCCCGAGCAGAAGACATACTCCTACAATGAGCAGTTCTTC. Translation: CASPPEQKTYSYNEQFF.

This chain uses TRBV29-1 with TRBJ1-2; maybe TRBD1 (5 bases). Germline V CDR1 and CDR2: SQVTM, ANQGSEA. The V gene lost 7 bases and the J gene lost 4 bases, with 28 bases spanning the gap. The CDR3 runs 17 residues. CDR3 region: CSATGLLEDSSGYGYTF. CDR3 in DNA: TGCAGCGCAACGGGGCTTTTGGAGGACTCATCGGGCTATGGCTACACCTTC.

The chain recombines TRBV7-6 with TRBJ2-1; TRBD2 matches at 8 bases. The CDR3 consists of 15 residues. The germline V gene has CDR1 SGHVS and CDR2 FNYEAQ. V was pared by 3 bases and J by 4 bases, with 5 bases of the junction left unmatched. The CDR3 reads CASSFGTRLYNEQFF. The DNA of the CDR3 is TGTGCCAGCAGCTTTGGGACTAGATTATACAATGAGCAGTTCTTC.

The CDR3 sequence is CSARGGISTEAFF. CDR3 nucleotide sequence: TGCAGTGCCAGGGGGGGCATTTCCACTGAAGCTTTCTTT. J is TRBJ1-1 and V is TRBV20-1, with TRBD1 identical over 7 bases. CDR3 length equals 13 residues. The V and J ends lost 6 bases and 4 bases, in that order; junction bases with no gene match: 8. Germline V CDR1 and CDR2: DFQATT, SNEGSKA (reference sequence).

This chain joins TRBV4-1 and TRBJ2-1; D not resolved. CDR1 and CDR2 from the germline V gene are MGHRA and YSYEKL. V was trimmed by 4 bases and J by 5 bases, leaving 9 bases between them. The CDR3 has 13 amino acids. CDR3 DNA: TGCGCCAGCAGCCCTGGGATGAACAATGAGCAGTTCTTC. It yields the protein CASSPGMNNEQFF.

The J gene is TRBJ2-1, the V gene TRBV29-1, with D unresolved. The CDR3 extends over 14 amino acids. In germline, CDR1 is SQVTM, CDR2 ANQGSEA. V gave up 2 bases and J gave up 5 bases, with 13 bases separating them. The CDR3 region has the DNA TGCAGCGTTGAAACCGGCAGGTCCGACAATGAGCAGTTCTTC. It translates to CSVETGRSDNEQFF.

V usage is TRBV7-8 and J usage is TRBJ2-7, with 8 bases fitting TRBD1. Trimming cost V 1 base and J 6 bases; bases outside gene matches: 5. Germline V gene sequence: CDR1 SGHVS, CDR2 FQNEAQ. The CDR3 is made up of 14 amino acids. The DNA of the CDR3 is TGTGCCAGCAGCTTAGGGACAGGGTTAGGCGAGCAGTACGTC. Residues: CASSLGTGLGEQYV.

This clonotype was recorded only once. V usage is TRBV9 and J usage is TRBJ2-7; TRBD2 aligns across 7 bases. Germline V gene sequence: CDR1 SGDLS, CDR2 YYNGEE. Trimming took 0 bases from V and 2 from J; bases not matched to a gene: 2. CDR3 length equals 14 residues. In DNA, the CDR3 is TGTGCCAGCAGCGTAGGGGAGGGAGCCTACGAGCAGTACTTC. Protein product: CASSVGEGAYEQYF.

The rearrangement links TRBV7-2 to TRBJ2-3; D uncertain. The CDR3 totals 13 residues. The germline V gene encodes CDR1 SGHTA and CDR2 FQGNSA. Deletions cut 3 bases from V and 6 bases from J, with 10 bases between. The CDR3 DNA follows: TGTGCCAGCAGCTTCACCTTGAGGGATACGCAGTATTTT. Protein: CASSFTLRDTQYF. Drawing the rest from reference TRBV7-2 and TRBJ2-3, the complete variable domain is GAGVSQSPSNKVTEKGKDVELRCDPISGHTALYWYRQSLGQGLEFLIYFQGNSAPDKSGLPSDRFSAERTGGSVSTLTIQRTQQEDSAVYLCASSFTLRDTQYFGPGTRLTVL.

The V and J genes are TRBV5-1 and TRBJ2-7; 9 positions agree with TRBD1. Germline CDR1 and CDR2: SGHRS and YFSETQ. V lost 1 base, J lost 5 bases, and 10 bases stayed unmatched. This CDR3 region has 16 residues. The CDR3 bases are TGCGCCAGCAGCTTGTCCGGGACAGGGATGTTCGACGAGCAGTACTTC. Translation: CASSLSGTGMFDEQYF.

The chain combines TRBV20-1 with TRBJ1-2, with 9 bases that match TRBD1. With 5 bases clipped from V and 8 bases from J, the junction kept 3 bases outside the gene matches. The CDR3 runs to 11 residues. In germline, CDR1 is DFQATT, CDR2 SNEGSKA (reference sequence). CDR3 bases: TGCAGTGCTCGACAGGGGGAAGGCTACACCTTC. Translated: CSARQGEGYTF.

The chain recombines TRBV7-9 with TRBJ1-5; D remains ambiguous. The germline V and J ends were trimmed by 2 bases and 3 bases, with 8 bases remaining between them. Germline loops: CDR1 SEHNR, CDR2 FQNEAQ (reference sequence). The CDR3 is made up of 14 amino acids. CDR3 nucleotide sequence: TGTGCCAGCAGCTTACCTGGGGACAATCAGCCCCAGCATTTT. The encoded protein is CASSLPGDNQPQHF.